This T cell receptor (beta chain) is from a study of T cell repertoires in cytomegalovirus infection. Turning to the study itself: Carrying CMV and the relevant HLA type showed in public TCR beta signatures.

The CDR3 runs to 14 residues. Per the germline V gene, CDR1 is SQVTM and CDR2 is ANQGSEA. Trimming removed 6 bases from V and 8 bases from J; junction bases left unmatched: 6. With respect to this clonotype: Its antigen is as yet unknown.

Study observations and caveats: CMV carriers with the relevant HLA were identified by cumulative public TCR beta family frequency.

TCRdb re-analysed the reads in MiXCR, keeping a single row per CDR3 protein. The data contain roughly 350,000 distinct CDR3 sequences, about 35% of them singletons. Sequences were derived from cultured PBMCs, sampled from culture after CMV antigen stimulation. This rearrangement joins TRBV29-1 to TRBJ2-4; TRBD2 aligns across 14 bases. This sequence originates from a human donor in good health (CMV status not recorded). Some clones in this sample may be carry-over from other donors' samples. CDR3 sequence reads: CSVGLAGDRDIQYF. Here the CDR3 DNA reads TGCAGCGTGGGACTAGCGGGAGACCGCGACATTCAGTACTTC.